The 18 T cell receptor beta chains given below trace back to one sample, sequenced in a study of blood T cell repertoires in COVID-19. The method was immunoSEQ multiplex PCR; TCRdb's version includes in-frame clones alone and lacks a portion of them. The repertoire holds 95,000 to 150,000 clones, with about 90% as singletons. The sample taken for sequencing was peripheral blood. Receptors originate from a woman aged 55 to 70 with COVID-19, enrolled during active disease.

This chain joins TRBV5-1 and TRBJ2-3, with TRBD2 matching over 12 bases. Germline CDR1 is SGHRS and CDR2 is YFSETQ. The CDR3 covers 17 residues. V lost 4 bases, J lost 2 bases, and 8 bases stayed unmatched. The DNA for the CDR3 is TGCGCCAGCAGCCCCCGACTAGCGGGGGACATCACAGATACGCAGTATTTT. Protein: CASSPRLAGDITDTQYF.

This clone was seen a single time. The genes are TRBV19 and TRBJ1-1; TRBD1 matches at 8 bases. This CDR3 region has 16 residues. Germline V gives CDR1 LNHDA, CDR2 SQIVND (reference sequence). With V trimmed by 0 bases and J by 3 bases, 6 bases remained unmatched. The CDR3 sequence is CASSIDPTGGDTEAFF. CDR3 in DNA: TGTGCCAGTAGTATAGACCCAACAGGGGGGGACACTGAAGCTTTCTTT.

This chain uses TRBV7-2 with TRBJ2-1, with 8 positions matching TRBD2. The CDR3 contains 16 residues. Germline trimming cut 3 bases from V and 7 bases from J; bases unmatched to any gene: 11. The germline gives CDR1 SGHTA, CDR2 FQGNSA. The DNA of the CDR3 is TGTGCCAGCAGCTTTGACGGGGGGGAGGTCGCGAATGAGCAGTTCTTC. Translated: CASSFDGGEVANEQFF.

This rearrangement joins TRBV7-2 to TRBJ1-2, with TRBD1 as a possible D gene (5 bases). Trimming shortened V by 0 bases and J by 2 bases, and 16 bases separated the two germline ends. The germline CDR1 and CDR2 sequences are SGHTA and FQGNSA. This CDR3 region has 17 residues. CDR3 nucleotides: TGTGCCAGCAGCTTAGCGCTAGTGCGGGACGCGAACTATGGCTACACCTTC. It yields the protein CASSLALVRDANYGYTF.

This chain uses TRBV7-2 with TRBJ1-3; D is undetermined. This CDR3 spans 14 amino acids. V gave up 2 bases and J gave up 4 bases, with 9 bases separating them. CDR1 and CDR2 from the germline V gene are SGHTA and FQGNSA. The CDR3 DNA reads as TGTGCCAGCAGCTTAAAAACGACAGGAAACACCATATATTTT. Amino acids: CASSLKTTGNTIYF.

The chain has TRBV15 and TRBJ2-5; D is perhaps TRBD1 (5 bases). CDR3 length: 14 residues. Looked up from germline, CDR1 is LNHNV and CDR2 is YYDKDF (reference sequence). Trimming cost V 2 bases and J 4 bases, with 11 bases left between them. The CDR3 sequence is CATSRQGVRETQYF. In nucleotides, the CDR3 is TGTGCCACCAGCAGACAGGGTGTGAGAGAGACCCAGTACTTC.

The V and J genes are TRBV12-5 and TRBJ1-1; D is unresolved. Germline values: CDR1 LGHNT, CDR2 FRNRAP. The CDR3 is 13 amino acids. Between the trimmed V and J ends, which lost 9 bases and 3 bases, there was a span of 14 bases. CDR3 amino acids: CASTDQLHTEAFF. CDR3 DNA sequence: TGTGCTAGCACCGATCAGTTACACACTGAAGCTTTCTTT.

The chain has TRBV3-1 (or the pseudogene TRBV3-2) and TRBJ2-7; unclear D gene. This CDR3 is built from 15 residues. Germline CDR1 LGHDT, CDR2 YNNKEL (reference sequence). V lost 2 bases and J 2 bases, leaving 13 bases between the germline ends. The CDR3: CASSQSPERTYEQYF. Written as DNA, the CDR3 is TGTGCCAGCAGCCAATCCCCTGAGCGAACCTACGAGCAGTACTTC.

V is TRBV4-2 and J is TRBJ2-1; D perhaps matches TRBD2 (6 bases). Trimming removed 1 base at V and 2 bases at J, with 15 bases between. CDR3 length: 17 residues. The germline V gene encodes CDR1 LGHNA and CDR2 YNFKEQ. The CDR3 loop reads CASSQAALRGTYNEQFF. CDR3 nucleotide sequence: TGTGCCAGCAGCCAAGCCGCGCTACGGGGGACCTACAATGAGCAGTTCTTC.

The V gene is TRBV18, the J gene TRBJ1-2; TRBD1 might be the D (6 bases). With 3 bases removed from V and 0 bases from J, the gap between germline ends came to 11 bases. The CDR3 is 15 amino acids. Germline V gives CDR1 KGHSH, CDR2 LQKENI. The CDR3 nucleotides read TGTGCCAGCTCACCGGGGGCAGCCGCTAACTATGGCTACACCTTC. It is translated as CASSPGAAANYGYTF.

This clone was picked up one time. The CDR3 DNA is TGTGCCAGCAGCACAAGACTAGCGGGGGGGCCGGACACCGGGGAGCTGTTTTTT. It is translated as CASSTRLAGGPDTGELFF. The genes are TRBV7-6 and TRBJ2-2; 14 nucleotides match TRBD2. Germline trimming cut 5 bases from V and 3 bases from J; bases unmatched to any gene: 8. The CDR3 covers 18 residues. Germline V gene data show CDR1 as SGHVS and CDR2 as FNYEAQ.

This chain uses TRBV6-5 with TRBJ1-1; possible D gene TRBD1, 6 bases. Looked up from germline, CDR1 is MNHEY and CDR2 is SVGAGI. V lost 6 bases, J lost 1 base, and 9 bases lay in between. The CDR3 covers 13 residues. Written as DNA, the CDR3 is TGTGCCAGCAGGCTGGGACAGAACACTGAAGCTTTCTTT. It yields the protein CASRLGQNTEAFF.

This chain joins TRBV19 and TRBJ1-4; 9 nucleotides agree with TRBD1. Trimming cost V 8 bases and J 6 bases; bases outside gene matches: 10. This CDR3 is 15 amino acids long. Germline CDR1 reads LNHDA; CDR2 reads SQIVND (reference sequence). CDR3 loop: CASGTGGAGDEKLFF. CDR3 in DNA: TGTGCCAGTGGTACAGGGGGCGCGGGGGATGAAAAACTGTTTTTT. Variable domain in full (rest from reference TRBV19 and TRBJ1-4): DGGITQSPKYLFRKEGQNVTLSCEQNLNHDAMYWYRQDPGQGLRLIYYSQIVNDFQKGDIAEGYSVSREKKESFPLTVTSAQKNPTAFYLCASGTGGAGDEKLFFGSGTQLSVL.

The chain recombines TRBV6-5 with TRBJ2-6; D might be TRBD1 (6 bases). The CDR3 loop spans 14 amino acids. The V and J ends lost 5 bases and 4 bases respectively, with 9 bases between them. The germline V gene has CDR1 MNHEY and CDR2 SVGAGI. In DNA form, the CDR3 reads TGTGCCAGCAGTCTAGACAGGGGGGCCAACGTCCTGACTTTC. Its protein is CASSLDRGANVLTF.

In DNA form, the CDR3 reads TGTGCCAGCAGTCAACAGGGACCCATGAACACTGAAGCTTTCTTT. Translated: CASSQQGPMNTEAFF. This chain links TRBV6-5 with TRBJ1-1, with D maybe TRBD1 (6 bases). This CDR3 is 15 amino acids long. The V and J ends lost 5 bases and 0 bases respectively, with 13 bases between them. Per the germline V gene, CDR1 is MNHEY and CDR2 is SVGAGI.

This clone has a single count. CDR3 nucleotide sequence: TGCGCCAGCAGCTTGTCCGAGGGACTGAACACTAACTATGGCTACACCTTC. It is translated as CASSLSEGLNTNYGYTF. This rearrangement joins TRBV5-1 to TRBJ1-2, with D perhaps TRBD1 (5 bases). Looked up from germline, CDR1 is SGHRS and CDR2 is YFSETQ. This CDR3 has 17 amino acids. V lost 1 base and J lost 0, with 16 bases in between.

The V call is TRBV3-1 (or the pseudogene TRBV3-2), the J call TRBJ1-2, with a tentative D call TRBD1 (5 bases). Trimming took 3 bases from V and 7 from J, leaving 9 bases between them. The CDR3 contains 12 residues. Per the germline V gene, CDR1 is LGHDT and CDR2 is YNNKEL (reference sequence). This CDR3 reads CASSQGGSGYTF. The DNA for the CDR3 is TGTGCCAGCAGCCAGGGGGGTAGTGGCTACACCTTC.

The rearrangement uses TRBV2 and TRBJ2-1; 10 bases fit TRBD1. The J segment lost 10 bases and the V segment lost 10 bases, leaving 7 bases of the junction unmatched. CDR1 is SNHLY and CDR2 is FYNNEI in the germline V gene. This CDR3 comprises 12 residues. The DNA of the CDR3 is TGTGCCACGGGACAGGGGCCGAGGGAGCAGTTCTTC. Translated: CATGQGPREQFF.